This T cell receptor (beta chain) was sequenced for a study of T cells after yellow fever vaccination. Study summary: Fractions containing few cells were prepared with SMART-Seq v4 Ultra Low Input. Overall study findings and caveats: The secondary response was weaker, and its peak arrived faster, on day 5 versus 15. A small proportion of clonotypes was detected in both the CD4 and CD8 compartments.

Per germline, CDR1 KGHDR and CDR2 SFDVKD. The length of the CDR3 is 11 residues. V shed 4 bases and J shed 5 bases, with 2 bases lying between them. It was through 5'RACE template switching that TCR cDNA was made, with a universal primer site and UMIs added. TCRdb analysed the 5' RACE reads with MiXCR anew, one entry per CDR3 protein. The data hold around 49,000 distinct CDR3 sequences, with 6.8% observed a single time. Ten or more counts support this clonotype. This material consisted of CD8+ T cells not binding an NS4B(214-222) dextramer, sorted from PBMCs, taken 45 days after the yellow fever booster vaccination. The genes are TRBV24-1 and TRBJ2-1; D unclear. This TCR was sampled from a man younger than 40 who received the YFV17D yellow fever vaccine. This CDR3 reads CATSEDNEQFF. The CDR3 DNA sequence: TGTGCCACCAGTGAGGACAATGAGCAGTTCTTC.